These 27 T cell receptor beta chains came from one sample sequenced in a study of response to subunit inactivated influenza vaccine. TCRdb re-called the RT-PCR reads with MiXCR, one entry per CDR3 protein. Of under 750,000 distinct CDR3 sequences listed, 10% to 15% were seen once; the top ten hold more than 8.5%. This material consisted of PBMCs from blood, taken on the day of vaccination. The receptors come from a man in his fifties or sixties who received an inactivated influenza vaccine.

This rearrangement joins TRBV12-3 or TRBV12-4 to TRBJ2-7; D gene ambiguous. The CDR3 sequence is 13 residues long. V was pared by 6 bases and J by 7 bases, with 16 bases between. The CDR3 region is CASRNTAAGEQYF. The CDR3 nucleotides read TGTGCCAGCAGGAACACCGCGGCCGGGGAGCAGTACTTC.

J is TRBJ1-2 and V is TRBV20-1; D is perhaps TRBD1 (6 bases). Germline V gene lookup returns CDR1 DFQATT and CDR2 SNEGSKA (reference sequence). This CDR3 contains 16 residues. With 1 base removed from V and 4 bases from J, the gap between germline ends came to 19 bases. In nucleotides, the CDR3 is TGCAGTGCTAGAGCTGATGAAGGACAGTCCGTCTATGGCTACACCTTC. This codes for CSARADEGQSVYGYTF.

The table lists this clonotype with a few counts. The V call is TRBV6-1, the J call TRBJ2-1; TRBD1 is a possible D gene (6 bases). CDR1 is MNHNS and CDR2 is SASEGT in the germline V gene. CDR3 size: 15 residues. The germline V and J ends were trimmed by 5 bases and 0 bases, with 11 bases remaining between them. The CDR3 bases are TGTGCCAGCAGTCGGCCAGGGGCCTCCTACAATGAGCAGTTCTTC. The encoded protein is CASSRPGASYNEQFF.

The chain has TRBV9 and TRBJ2-2, with no clear D. CDR1 SGDLS and CDR2 YYNGEE come from the germline V gene. The germline V and J ends were trimmed by 0 bases and 4 bases, with 4 bases remaining between them. CDR3 length equals 13 residues. CDR3 sequence reads: CASSVVFTGELFF. The CDR3 coding sequence is TGTGCCAGCAGCGTAGTTTTCACCGGGGAGCTGTTTTTT.

This clonotype was seen more than once but under ten times. This sequence joins TRBV6-1 and TRBJ2-7; D may correspond to TRBD1 or TRBD2 (5 bases each). Between the trimmed V and J ends, which lost 3 bases and 3 bases, there was a span of 12 bases. The CDR3 sequence is 14 residues long. In germline, CDR1 is MNHNS, CDR2 SASEGT. CDR3: CASSELGRHYEQYF. CDR3 DNA sequence: TGTGCCAGCAGTGAGTTGGGACGGCACTACGAGCAGTACTTC.

This clonotype has a handful of counts. The chain has TRBV4-3 and TRBJ1-3; TRBD1 agrees at 9 bases. The CDR3 consists of 17 residues. V was pared by 2 bases and J by 2 bases, with 7 bases of the junction left unmatched. Germline CDR1 is LGHNA and CDR2 is YSLEER. The CDR3 DNA reads as TGCGCCAGCAGCCAATATGAGGGACAGGGCCCTGGAAACACCATATATTTT. It codes for CASSQYEGQGPGNTIYF.

The V call is TRBV4-3, the J call TRBJ2-6, with 9 bases aligning to TRBD1. V trimming: 1 base; J trimming: 3 bases; junction bases outside the gene matches: 13. CDR1 LGHNA and CDR2 YSLEER come from the germline V gene. This CDR3 has 20 amino acids. CDR3 nucleotides: TGCGCCAGCAGCCAAGTTCTTCCGGGACAGGGAGTCGTTGGGGCCAACGTCCTGACTTTC. Translating it yields CASSQVLPGQGVVGANVLTF.

This clonotype was recorded a few times. V usage is TRBV28 and J usage is TRBJ2-2; D possibly corresponds to TRBD2 (6 bases). The CDR3 is 16 amino acids. Trimming shortened V by 5 bases and J by 0 bases, and 13 bases separated the two germline ends. Germline V gene sequence: CDR1 MDHEN, CDR2 SYDVKM. The CDR3 DNA reads TGTGCCAGCAGTCTCCTTTGGGGGGCGAACACCGGGGAGCTGTTTTTT. It encodes CASSLLWGANTGELFF.

This chain uses TRBV7-2 with TRBJ2-5; 7 nucleotides agree with TRBD2. The V and J ends lost 2 bases and 4 bases, in that order; junction bases with no gene match: 7. The germline V gene encodes CDR1 SGHTA and CDR2 FQGNSA. There are 15 residues in the CDR3. CDR3 sequence (DNA): TGTGCCAGCAGCTTAACCCGGGAGGTCGGAGAGACCCAGTACTTC. This sequence encodes CASSLTREVGETQYF.

The rearrangement uses TRBV7-9 and TRBJ1-2; TRBD1 might be the D (6 bases). This CDR3 region has 13 residues. Between the trimmed V and J ends, which lost 0 bases and 6 bases, there was a span of 8 bases. The germline V gene has CDR1 SEHNR and CDR2 FQNEAQ (reference sequence). The CDR3 DNA reads TGTGCCAGCAGCTTAGCCCGGACAGATGGCTACACCTTC. Protein product: CASSLARTDGYTF.

This clonotype has a handful of counts. The chain carries TRBV7-9 and TRBJ1-1; D is uncertain. V was cut by 5 bases and J by 0 bases, with 16 bases left in between. The germline V gene has CDR1 SEHNR and CDR2 FQNEAQ (reference sequence). The CDR3 spans 16 residues. CDR3 in amino acids: CASSPNTVAVNTEAFF. The DNA of the CDR3 is TGTGCCAGCAGCCCCAATACGGTGGCGGTGAACACTGAAGCTTTCTTT. The full variable domain, rest sourced from reference TRBV7-9 and TRBJ1-1, is DTGVSQNPRHKITKRGQNVTFRCDPISEHNRLYWYRQTLGQGPEFLTYFQNEAQLEKSRLLSDRFSAERPKGSFSTLEIQRTEQGDSAMYLCASSPNTVAVNTEAFFGQGTRLTVV.

There are a few counts of this clonotype. The V call is TRBV4-2, the J call TRBJ2-2, with D hard to call. The CDR3 consists of 13 residues. Germline lookup yields CDR1 LGHNA and CDR2 YNFKEQ. V lost 3 bases to trimming and J lost 5 bases, with 7 bases between them. The CDR3 coding sequence is TGTGCCAGCAGCCAGTTGGGTACCGGGGAGCTGTTTTTT. This translates into CASSQLGTGELFF.

This clonotype was counted a few times. This sequence joins TRBV12-3 or TRBV12-4 and TRBJ2-2; D not certain. The CDR3 is 15 amino acids. The germline V and J ends were trimmed by 6 bases and 4 bases, with 15 bases remaining between them. The CDR3 DNA reads as TGTGCCAGCAGCCGACCCGTTTCTGCCACCGGGGAGCTGTTTTTT. Translated, it gives CASSRPVSATGELFF.

This chain links TRBV6-1 with TRBJ2-7, with D possibly being TRBD1 (6 bases). This CDR3 region has 13 residues. The V gene's germline CDR1 is MNHNS and CDR2 SASEGT. Trimming pared 5 bases from V and 7 bases from J, leaving 15 bases between. DNA for the CDR3: TGTGCCAGCAGTCCCCCAGGGGCTCGGGAGCAGTACTTC. This gives the protein CASSPPGAREQYF.

V usage is TRBV27 and J usage is TRBJ2-2; 9 nucleotides align to TRBD1. Trimming cost V 4 bases and J 6 bases; bases outside gene matches: 6. This CDR3 has 15 amino acids. CDR1 and CDR2 (germline): MNHEY, SMNVEV (reference sequence). This chain's CDR3 is CASSSDRGYAGELFF. The CDR3 DNA follows: TGTGCCAGCAGTTCCGACAGGGGGTACGCCGGGGAGCTGTTTTTT.

V gene TRBV12-3 or TRBV12-4 combines with J gene TRBJ2-2, with 9 bases lining up with TRBD2. The CDR3 has 17 amino acids. Trimming cost V 3 bases and J 5 bases; bases outside gene matches: 10. CDR3 bases: TGTGCCAGCAGTTTTCGCGGGGGGGGCGAAGGTACCGGGGAGCTGTTTTTT. Residues: CASSFRGGGEGTGELFF.

This chain uses TRBV6-5 with TRBJ1-2; D unclear. Trimming pared 0 bases from V and 4 bases from J, leaving 6 bases between. CDR1 MNHEY and CDR2 SVGAGI come from the germline V gene. The CDR3 sequence is 13 residues long. The CDR3 coding sequence is TGTGCCAGCAGTTACTCGACCTCCTATGGCTACACCTTC. Translated: CASSYSTSYGYTF.

A few counts support this clonotype. This chain joins TRBV28 and TRBJ2-5, with 10 bases identical to TRBD2. Germline V gene data show CDR1 as MDHEN and CDR2 as SYDVKM. This CDR3 comprises 18 residues. J gave up 4 bases and V 3 bases, and 14 bases lay outside the gene matches. CDR3 amino acids: CASSFSGLAHKVAETQYF. The CDR3 DNA is TGTGCCAGCAGTTTCTCGGGACTAGCGCACAAGGTGGCAGAGACCCAGTACTTC.

This clonotype was counted between two and nine times. The rearrangement links TRBV6-1 to TRBJ1-2; D is ambiguous. Germline V gene lookup returns CDR1 MNHNS and CDR2 SASEGT. Trimming removed 7 bases at V and 0 bases at J, with 15 bases between. CDR3 length: 15 amino acids. The chain's CDR3 is CASTLSTGANYGYTF. The CDR3, as DNA: TGTGCCAGCACCCTCTCGACGGGAGCTAACTATGGCTACACCTTC.

The genes are TRBV7-8 and TRBJ2-5; possible D gene TRBD1, 6 bases. This CDR3 region has 14 residues. CDR1 is SGHVS and CDR2 is FQNEAQ in the germline V gene. V lost 2 bases, J lost 3 bases, and 10 bases lay in between. CDR3 nucleotide sequence: TGTGCCAGCAGCTTACAGGGGCACAAAGAGACCCAGTACTTC. Amino acid sequence: CASSLQGHKETQYF.

A few counts support this clonotype. This chain uses TRBV5-1 with TRBJ2-1; tentatively, D is TRBD1 (6 bases). This CDR3 is built from 16 residues. V gave up 3 bases and J gave up 4 bases, with 17 bases separating them. Germline V gene data show CDR1 as SGHRS and CDR2 as YFSETQ. CDR3 sequence: CASSSSSGHIYNEQFF. CDR3 sequence (DNA): TGCGCCAGCAGCTCAAGTTCGGGACACATATACAATGAGCAGTTCTTC. The full variable domain, completed using reference TRBV5-1 and TRBJ2-1, is KAGVTQTPRYLIKTRGQQVTLSCSPISGHRSVSWYQQTPGQGLQFLFEYFSETQRNKGNFPGRFSGRQFSNSRSEMNVSTLELGDSALYLCASSSSSGHIYNEQFFGPGTRLTVL.

The table lists this clonotype with a few counts. It is unclear where the CDR3 begins or ends on the DNA, so no DNA is shown, and the CDR3 is as TCRdb lists it. The chain combines TRBV5-5 with TRBJ1-4. Germline CDR1 and CDR2: SGHKS and YYEKEE (reference sequence). 14 amino acids form the CDR3, both terminal residues included. CDR3 amino acids: CASSFGPGNEKLFF.

This clonotype was seen a few times. The rearrangement links TRBV15 to TRBJ1-3; D unresolved. CDR1 LNHNV and CDR2 YYDKDF come from the germline V gene (reference sequence). The V gene lost 9 bases and the J gene lost 0 bases, with 6 bases spanning the gap. CDR3 size: 12 residues. CDR3 region: CATTSSGNTIYF. The CDR3 nucleotides read TGTGCCACAACCAGCTCTGGAAACACCATATATTTT.

CDR3 region: CASSFGGAGTEAFF. In DNA form, the CDR3 reads TGTGCCAGCAGTTTTGGGGGGGCAGGCACTGAAGCTTTCTTT. The rearrangement links TRBV28 to TRBJ1-1, with a possible D match to TRBD1 (6 bases). Germline-derived CDR1 and CDR2 are MDHEN and SYDVKM. Deletions cut 3 bases from V and 4 bases from J, with 12 bases between. The CDR3 runs to 14 residues. The whole variable domain, filled in from reference TRBV28 and TRBJ1-1, reads DVKVTQSSRYLVKRTGEKVFLECVQDMDHENMFWYRQDPGLGLRLIYFSYDVKMKEKGDIPEGYSVSREKKERFSLILESASTNQTSMYLCASSFGGAGTEAFFGQGTRLTVV.

The chain has TRBV20-1 and TRBJ2-1; TRBD2 agrees at 8 bases. Unmatched junction bases numbered 5, after V lost 0 bases and J lost 1 base. This CDR3 comprises 16 residues. Germline V gene lookup returns CDR1 DFQATT and CDR2 SNEGSKA (reference sequence). CDR3 in DNA: TGCAGTGCTAGAGATGCCTCGGGAGGGTCCTACAATGAGCAGTTCTTC. Amino acid sequence: CSARDASGGSYNEQFF.

The chain has TRBV20-1 and TRBJ2-7, with TRBD1 matching 8 bases. The germline CDR1 and CDR2 sequences are DFQATT and SNEGSKA (reference sequence). Trimming removed 1 base from V and 6 bases from J; junction bases left unmatched: 8. There are 14 residues in the CDR3. DNA for the CDR3: TGCAGTGCTAGAGGCGGTCTAACAGGGGGCGAGCAGTACTTC. Translated, it gives CSARGGLTGGEQYF.

This clonotype turned up a few times. The V call is TRBV6-2 or TRBV6-3, the J call TRBJ2-1; TRBD2 matches at 7 bases. The CDR3 has 17 amino acids. From germline, CDR1 is MNHEY and CDR2 SVGEGT. The V and J ends lost 6 bases and 8 bases, in that order; junction bases with no gene match: 19. DNA of the CDR3: TGTGCCAGCAGCTCTGGTACTAGCGCGGGGTCCCGCGATGAGCAGTTCTTC. It encodes CASSSGTSAGSRDEQFF.